A selection of T cell receptor beta chains follows, all from one sample in a study of CD8 T cells in ankylosing spondylitis. Each CDR3 protein gets one entry after TCRdb re-called the 5' RACE reads with MiXCR. Counted here are under 250,000 distinct CDR3 sequences, roughly 32% occurring once; the ten biggest clones make up about 4.2%. Source material: blood, either unsorted or a sorted T cell fraction (not recorded which). The receptor set was obtained from a male donor with ankylosing spondylitis or in good health (not recorded which). Both conserved end residues are part of each CDR3. D genes are given only for firm matches. Clone size is shown for a subset of rows, as once, few, many or a class of expanded clone.

d_call clone_size j_call v_call cdr3_nt cdr3_aa
TRBD1 - TRBJ1-2 TRBV12-3/TRBV12-4 TGTGCCAGCAGGGGACAGGGGCCTCGGTATGGCTACACCTTC CASRGQGPRYGYTF
TRBD1 - TRBJ2-1 TRBV5-1 TGCGCCAGCAGCTTTACAGGGGGGTTGACCTACAATGAGCAGTTCTTC CASSFTGGLTYNEQFF
- few TRBJ1-5 TRBV6-1 TGTGCCAGCTCCCAAGGGCGGGGACCGATTATGGCAAATCAGCCCCAGCATTTT CASSQGRGPIMANQPQHF
TRBD1 - TRBJ2-2 TRBV29-1 TGCAGCGCGACAGGGACGAACACCGGGGAGCTGTTTTTT CSATGTNTGELFF
- - TRBJ1-5 TRBV12-3/TRBV12-4 TGTGCCAGCAGCGGGGTAGATCAGCCCCAGCATTTT CASSGVDQPQHF
TRBD2 few TRBJ2-7 TRBV20-1 TGCAGTGCCGGAACAGCGGGGGGGCCATACGAGCAGTACTTC CSAGTAGGPYEQYF
- few TRBJ2-3 TRBV11-2 TGTGCCAGCACCCACCCACCGAGCACAGATACGCAGTATTTT CASTHPPSTDTQYF
TRBD1 few TRBJ1-3 TRBV20-1 TGCAGTGCTAGTTCACCCGGGACAGGGGCTGGAAACACCATATATTTT CSASSPGTGAGNTIYF
- - TRBJ2-3 TRBV10-2 TGCGCCAGCAGGACTCCAGGAGCAGATACGCAGTATTTT CASRTPGADTQYF
TRBD1 - TRBJ2-5 TRBV20-1 TGCAGTGCTATCGGGACAGGGTCAGGCAAGACCCAGTACTTC CSAIGTGSGKTQYF
- - TRBJ2-5 TRBV7-2 TGTGCCAGCAGCTTAGTATCCGGACAACCAGAGACCCAGTACTTC CASSLVSGQPETQYF
- few TRBJ1-5 TRBV7-7 TGTGCCAGCAGCCGCCGGGAACGGCAGACGGGGAATCAGCCCCAGCATTTT CASSRRERQTGNQPQHF
TRBD1 few TRBJ2-3 TRBV5-1 TGCGCCAGCAGCTTGGGACAGGGAACTTCGATAGATACGCAGTATTTT CASSLGQGTSIDTQYF
- - TRBJ2-5 TRBV5-1 TGCGCCAGCAGCTTTGGGGGCCTAACGGGGGAAGAGACCCAGTACTTC CASSFGGLTGEETQYF
- - TRBJ2-3 TRBV6-1 TGTGCCAGCAACCAAAGAGGCGCCGATACGCAGTATTTT CASNQRGADTQYF
TRBD2 - TRBJ2-5 TRBV10-3 TGTGCCATCAGTGCTTACTCGGGACTAGCGGGGGGGCCGGGAGAGACCCAGTACTTC CAISAYSGLAGGPGETQYF
- - TRBJ1-1 TRBV7-2 TGTGCCAGCAGCCCACCCTACAGAGGCTGGTCTGAAGCTTTCTTT CASSPPYRGWSEAFF
TRBD2 few TRBJ2-3 TRBV5-1 TGCGCCAGCAGCCGCGGACTACTCCTGGGAGGGGATACGCAGTATTTT CASSRGLLLGGDTQYF
TRBD1 few TRBJ1-5 TRBV20-1 TGCAGTGCCCAAGGGGGCAGAGATCAGCCCCAGCATTTT CSAQGGRDQPQHF
- - TRBJ2-2 TRBV29-1 TGCAGCGCGGCATGGAGGACCGGGGAGCTGTTTTTT CSAAWRTGELFF
- - TRBJ2-3 TRBV11-2 TGTGCCAGCAGCTTTTCCATGCGGGGGCGGGGAGAGACAGATACGCAGTATTTT CASSFSMRGRGETDTQYF
- - TRBJ2-2 TRBV10-3 TGTGCCATCAGTGAGTCTGGAGGGAACGGGGAGCTGTTTTTT CAISESGGNGELFF
TRBD1 - TRBJ1-4 TRBV20-1 TGCAGTGCCATGGACAGGGCCTCGGTGAAACTGTTTTTT CSAMDRASVKLFF
- - TRBJ2-5 TRBV3-1 TGTGCCAGCAGCGCCACCGGGGACTCCCAAGAGACCCAGTACTTC CASSATGDSQETQYF